This T cell receptor beta chain was retrieved from a study of blood T cell repertoires in COVID-19. Overall study: Italy, Spain and the United States were the sources of the convalescent and acute COVID-19 samples.

Participants, about 18 to 90 years old, spanned more than 20 US areas. In germline, CDR1 is SNHLY, CDR2 FYNNEI. The CDR3 is 15 amino acids. V shed 2 bases and J 2 bases; nucleotides not matched to a gene: 3. Repertoires were generated with immunoSEQ multiplex PCR, while TCRdb's copy carries only in-frame clones and drops some. Found here are about 240,000 clones, roughly 86% of them singletons; the top ten hold 2.6%. Input material: PBMCs or T cells enriched from blood (not recorded which). The chain is built from TRBV2 and TRBJ2-1; 7 nucleotides line up with TRBD2. This TCR derives from a woman in her twenties or thirties with acute COVID-19. The CDR3 loop reads CASSEKAGPYNEQFF. The CDR3 DNA sequence: TGTGCCAGCAGTGAAAAAGCGGGACCCTACAATGAGCAGTTCTTC.